This T cell receptor beta chain was captured by sequencing in a study of blood T cell repertoires in COVID-19 (dated by TCRdb to the early 2020s). In the study overall: Samples covering the acute and convalescent phases of COVID-19 were provided by collaborators in the United States, Italy and Spain. The prospective study material was composed of cDNA or gDNA derived from T cells, B-cell-depleted T cells, or PBMCs. Subjects who had been exposed to COVID-19, were actively infected with it, or had recovered from it provided the deeply sampled blood TCRbeta repertoires that made up the dataset. A freely available public database, intended as a resource for researchers studying the immune response to SARS-CoV-2, is where the repertoires were released. The samples were drawn from the first 160 participants of the ongoing ImmuneRACE study and from over a thousand subjects provided by 6 global collaborators. A de-identified subject ID, COVID-19 status, age in years and sex were almost always included in the sample metadata. Where available, HLA class I and class II types were taken from metadata supplied by the sample provider and were not determined by assay-based typing. General conclusions and limits of the study: How much clinical and demographic metadata was included differed by source and by participant, and the metadata was provided uncurated.

The immunoSEQ Assay, a bias-controlled multiplex PCR, was used to amplify TCRbeta CDR3 regions from genomic DNA. As for the authors' bioinformatics: The number of nucleated cells in each sample was estimated by amplification of reference gene primers within the assay. To quantify the absolute abundance of each unique TCRbeta CDR3 rearrangement, sequence reads were collapsed and filtered. For each sample, productive Simpson clonality was calculated as the square root of Simpson's diversity index over productive rearrangements. Imported from immuneACCESS, the table was reduced by TCRdb to in-frame sequences with V and J called. These copies leave out some clones; in studies compared against another copy, an unresolved V gene accounts for under half, and the cause of the remainder is not known. V, J and clone size derive from that table, while D and trimming were established from the DNA sequence. The sample has under 200,000 clones on record, 88% of them singletons. Of the sample, under 2% falls within the top ten clones.

CDR1 and CDR2 are read off the germline V gene (reference sequence) as LNHDA and SQIVND. Ends trimmed: V by 3 bases, J by 7 bases; bases unmatched to a gene: 10. The CDR3 runs 16 residues from the cysteine to the phenylalanine. The DNA shown is the 48-base CDR3, in frame from base 1. The collaborating institutions used their own protocols to collect whole blood in K2EDTA tubes. For TCRbeta analysis, collaborators shipped samples in one of three forms: frozen whole blood, isolated PBMCs, or DNA extracted from either of those sample types. In regard to this clone: The clone's antigen remains unknown. The sample holds no much larger clone one base away, and base qualities are not on file.

The clonotype was recovered from a man aged 18 to 30 with active or convalescent COVID-19. This sequence uses TRBV19 and TRBJ1-1, and 11 junctional nucleotides match TRBD1. What was sequenced was peripheral blood. The DNA sequence follows: TGTGCCAGTAGTATTACCGCAGGGACAGGGGGGCGTGAAGCTTTCTTT. It specifies CASSITAGTGGREAFF.